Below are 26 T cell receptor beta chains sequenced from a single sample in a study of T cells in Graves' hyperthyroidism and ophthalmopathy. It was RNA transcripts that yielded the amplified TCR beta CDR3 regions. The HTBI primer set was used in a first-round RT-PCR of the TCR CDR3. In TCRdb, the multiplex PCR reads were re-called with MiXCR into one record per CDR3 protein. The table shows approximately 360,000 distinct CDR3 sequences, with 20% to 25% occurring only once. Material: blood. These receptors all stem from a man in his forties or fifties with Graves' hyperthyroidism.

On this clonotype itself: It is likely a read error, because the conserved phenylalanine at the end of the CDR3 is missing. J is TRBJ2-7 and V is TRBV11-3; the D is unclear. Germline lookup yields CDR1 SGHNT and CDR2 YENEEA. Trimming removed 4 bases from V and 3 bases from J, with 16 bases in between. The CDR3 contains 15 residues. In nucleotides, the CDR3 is TGTGCCAGCAGCTCCCCCGTAACCTCGGACTACGAGCAGTACCTC. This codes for CASSSPVTSDYEQYL.

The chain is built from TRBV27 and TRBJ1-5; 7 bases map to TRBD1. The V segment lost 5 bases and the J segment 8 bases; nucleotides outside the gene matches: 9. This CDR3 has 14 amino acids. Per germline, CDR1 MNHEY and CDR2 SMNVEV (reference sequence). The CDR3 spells CASSTSTGLKPQHF. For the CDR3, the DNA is TGTGCCAGCAGTACATCGACAGGGCTAAAGCCCCAGCATTTT.

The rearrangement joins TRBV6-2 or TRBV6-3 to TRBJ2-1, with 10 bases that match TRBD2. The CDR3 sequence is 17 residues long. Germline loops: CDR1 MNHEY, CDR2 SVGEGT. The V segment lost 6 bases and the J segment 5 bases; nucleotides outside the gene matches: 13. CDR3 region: CASRPYGASGGNNEQFF. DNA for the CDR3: TGTGCCAGCAGGCCGTACGGGGCTAGCGGGGGAAACAATGAGCAGTTCTTC.

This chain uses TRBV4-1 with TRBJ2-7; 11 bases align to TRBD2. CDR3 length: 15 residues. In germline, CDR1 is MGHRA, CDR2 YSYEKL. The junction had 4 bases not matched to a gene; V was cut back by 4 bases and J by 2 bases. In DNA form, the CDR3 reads TGCGCCAGCAGCCCGGGACTAGCGGCCCCCTACGAGCAGTACTTC. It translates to CASSPGLAAPYEQYF.

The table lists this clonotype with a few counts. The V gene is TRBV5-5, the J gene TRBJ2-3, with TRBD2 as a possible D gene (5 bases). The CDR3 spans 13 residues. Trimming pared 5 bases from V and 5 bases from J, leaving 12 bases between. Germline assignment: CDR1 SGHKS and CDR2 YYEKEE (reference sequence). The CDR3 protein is CASSRPGEDTQYF. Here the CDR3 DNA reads TGTGCCAGCAGTCGGCCCGGGGAAGATACGCAGTATTTT.

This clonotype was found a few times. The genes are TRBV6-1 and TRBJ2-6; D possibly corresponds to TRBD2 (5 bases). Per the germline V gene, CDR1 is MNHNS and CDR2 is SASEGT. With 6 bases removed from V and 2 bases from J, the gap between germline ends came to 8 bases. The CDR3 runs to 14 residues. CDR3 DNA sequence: TGTGCCAGCAGCCCGGGAACTGGGGCCAACGTCCTGACTTTC. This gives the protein CASSPGTGANVLTF.

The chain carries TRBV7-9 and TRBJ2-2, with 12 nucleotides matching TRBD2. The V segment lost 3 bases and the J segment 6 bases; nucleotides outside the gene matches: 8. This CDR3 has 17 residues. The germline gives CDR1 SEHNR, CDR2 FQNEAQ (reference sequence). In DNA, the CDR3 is TGTGCCAGCAGCTTCCTAGCGGGAGGGCGGCGAGCCGGGGAGCTGTTTTTT. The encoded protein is CASSFLAGGRRAGELFF.

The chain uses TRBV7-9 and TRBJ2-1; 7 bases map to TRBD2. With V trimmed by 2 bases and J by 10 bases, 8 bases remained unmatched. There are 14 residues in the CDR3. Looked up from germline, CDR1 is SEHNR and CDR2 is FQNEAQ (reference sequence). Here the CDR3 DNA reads TGTGCCAGCAGCTTATCCCGCGGGAGAAACGAGCAGTTCTTC. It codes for CASSLSRGRNEQFF.

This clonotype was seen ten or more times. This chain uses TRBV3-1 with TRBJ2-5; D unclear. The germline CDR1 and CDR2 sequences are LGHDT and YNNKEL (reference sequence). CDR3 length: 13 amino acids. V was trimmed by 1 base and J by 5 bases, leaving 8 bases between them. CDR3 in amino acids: CASSQGVAETQYF. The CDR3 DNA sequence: TGTGCCAGCAGCCAAGGGGTGGCTGAGACCCAGTACTTC.

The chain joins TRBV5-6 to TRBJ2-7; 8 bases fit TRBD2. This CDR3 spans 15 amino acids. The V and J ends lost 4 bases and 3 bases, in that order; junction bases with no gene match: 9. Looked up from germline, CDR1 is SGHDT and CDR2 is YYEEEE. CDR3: CASSPEAGGLYEQYF. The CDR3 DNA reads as TGTGCCAGCAGCCCGGAGGCGGGAGGCCTCTACGAGCAGTACTTC.

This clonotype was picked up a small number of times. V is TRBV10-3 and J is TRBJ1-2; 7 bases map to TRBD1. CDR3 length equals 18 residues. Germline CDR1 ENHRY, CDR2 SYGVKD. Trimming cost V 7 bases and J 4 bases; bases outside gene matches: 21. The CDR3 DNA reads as TGTGCCATCATTGTGCTTGCCCGTAGACAGGGCCATCTCTATGGCTACACCTTC. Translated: CAIIVLARRQGHLYGYTF.

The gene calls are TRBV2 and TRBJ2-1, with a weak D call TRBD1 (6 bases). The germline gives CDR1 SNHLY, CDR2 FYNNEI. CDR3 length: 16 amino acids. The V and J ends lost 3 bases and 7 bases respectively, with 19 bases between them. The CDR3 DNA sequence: TGTGCCAGCAGTGATTTATGGTGGGGGCGCGGAAATGAGCAGTTCTTC. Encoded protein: CASSDLWWGRGNEQFF.

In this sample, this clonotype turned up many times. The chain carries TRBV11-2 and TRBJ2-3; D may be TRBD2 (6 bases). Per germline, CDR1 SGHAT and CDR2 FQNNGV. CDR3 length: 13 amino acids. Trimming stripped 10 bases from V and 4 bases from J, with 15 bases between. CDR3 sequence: CATSVSGADTQYF. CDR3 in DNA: TGTGCCACCTCAGTATCGGGGGCAGATACGCAGTATTTT.

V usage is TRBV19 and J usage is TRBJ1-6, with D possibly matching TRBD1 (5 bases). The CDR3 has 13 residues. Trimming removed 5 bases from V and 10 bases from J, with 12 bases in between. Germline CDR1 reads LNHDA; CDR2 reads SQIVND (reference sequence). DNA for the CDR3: TGTGCCAGTAGTTGGGGCCCAGGGTCACCCCTCCACTTT. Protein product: CASSWGPGSPLHF.

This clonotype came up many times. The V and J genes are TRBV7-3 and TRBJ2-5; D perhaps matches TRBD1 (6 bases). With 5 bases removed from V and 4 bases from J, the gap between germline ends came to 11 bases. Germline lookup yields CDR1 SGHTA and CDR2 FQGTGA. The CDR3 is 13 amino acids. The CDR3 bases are TGTGCCAGCAGCACAGGGTGGGGAGAGACCCAGTACTTC. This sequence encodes CASSTGWGETQYF.

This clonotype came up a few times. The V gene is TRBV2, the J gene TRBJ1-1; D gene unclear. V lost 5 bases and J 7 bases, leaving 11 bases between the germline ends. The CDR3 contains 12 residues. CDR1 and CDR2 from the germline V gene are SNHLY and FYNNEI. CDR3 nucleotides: TGTGCCAGCAGTCGATTCCGGGATGAAGCTTTCTTT. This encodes CASSRFRDEAFF.

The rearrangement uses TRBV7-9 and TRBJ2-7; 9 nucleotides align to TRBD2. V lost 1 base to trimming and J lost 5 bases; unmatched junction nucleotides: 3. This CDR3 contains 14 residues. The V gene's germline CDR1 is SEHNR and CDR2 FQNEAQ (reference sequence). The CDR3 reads CASSLGLAGHEQYF. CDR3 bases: TGTGCCAGCAGCTTAGGCCTAGCGGGACACGAGCAGTACTTC.

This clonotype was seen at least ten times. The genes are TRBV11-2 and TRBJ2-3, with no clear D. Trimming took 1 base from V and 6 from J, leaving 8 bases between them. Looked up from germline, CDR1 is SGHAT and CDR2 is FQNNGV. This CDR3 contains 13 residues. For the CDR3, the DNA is TGTGCCAGCAGCTTAGTCCTGGGGGATACGCAGTATTTT. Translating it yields CASSLVLGDTQYF.

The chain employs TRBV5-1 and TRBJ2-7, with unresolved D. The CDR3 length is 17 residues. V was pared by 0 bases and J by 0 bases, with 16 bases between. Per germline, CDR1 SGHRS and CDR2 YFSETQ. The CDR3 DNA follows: TGCGCCAGCAGCTTGGGCACTAATGTACCGGACTCCTACGAGCAGTACTTC. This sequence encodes CASSLGTNVPDSYEQYF. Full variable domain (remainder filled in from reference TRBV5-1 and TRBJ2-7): KAGVTQTPRYLIKTRGQQVTLSCSPISGHRSVSWYQQTPGQGLQFLFEYFSETQRNKGNFPGRFSGRQFSNSRSEMNVSTLELGDSALYLCASSLGTNVPDSYEQYFGPGTRLTVT.

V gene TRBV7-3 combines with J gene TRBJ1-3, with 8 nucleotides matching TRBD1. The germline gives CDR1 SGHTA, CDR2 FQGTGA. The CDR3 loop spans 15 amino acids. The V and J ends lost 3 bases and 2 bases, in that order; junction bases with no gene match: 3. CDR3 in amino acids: CASSLETGAGNTIYF. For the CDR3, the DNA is TGTGCCAGCAGCTTGGAGACAGGGGCTGGAAACACCATATATTTT.

The CDR3 DNA follows: TGTGCCAGCAGTTGGTACAGGGGGACCACTGAAGCTTTCTTT. It encodes CASSWYRGTTEAFF. The chain carries TRBV28 and TRBJ1-1; 8 positions agree with TRBD1. CDR1 is MDHEN, CDR2 SYDVKM, per germline. V was clipped by 4 bases and J by 4 bases; unmatched bases: 5. The CDR3 runs to 14 residues.

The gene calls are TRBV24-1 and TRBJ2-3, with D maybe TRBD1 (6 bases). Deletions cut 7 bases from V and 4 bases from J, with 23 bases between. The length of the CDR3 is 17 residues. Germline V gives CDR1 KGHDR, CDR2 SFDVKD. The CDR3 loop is CATRGARAPSQSDTQYF. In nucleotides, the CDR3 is TGTGCCACCAGGGGGGCAAGGGCTCCGTCACAATCAGATACGCAGTATTTT.

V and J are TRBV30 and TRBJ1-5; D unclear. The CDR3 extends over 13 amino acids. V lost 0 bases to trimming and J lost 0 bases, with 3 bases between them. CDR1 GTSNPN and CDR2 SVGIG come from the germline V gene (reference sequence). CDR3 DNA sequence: TGTGCCTGGAGTGTATTTAGCAATCAGCCCCAGCATTTT. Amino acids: CAWSVFSNQPQHF.

The chain's CDR3 is CAGQQSSNQPQHF. The CDR3 bases are TGTGCCGGACAACAGAGTAGCAATCAGCCCCAGCATTTT. The gene calls are TRBV6-2 or TRBV6-3 and TRBJ1-5; D perhaps matches TRBD1 (5 bases). The CDR3 runs to 13 residues. The germline CDR1 and CDR2 sequences are MNHEY and SVGEGT. Trimming took 11 bases from V and 0 from J, leaving 11 bases between them.

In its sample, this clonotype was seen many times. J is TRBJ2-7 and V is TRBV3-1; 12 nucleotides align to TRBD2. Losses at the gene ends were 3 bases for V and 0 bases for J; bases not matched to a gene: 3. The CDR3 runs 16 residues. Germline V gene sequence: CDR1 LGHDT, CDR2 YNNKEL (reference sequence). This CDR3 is CASSHSTSGSSYEQYF. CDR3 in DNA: TGTGCCAGCAGCCACTCGACTAGCGGGAGCTCCTACGAGCAGTACTTC.

CDR3 sequence: CSVEVRANTEAFF. The CDR3 nucleotides read TGCAGCGTTGAGGTCCGGGCTAACACTGAAGCTTTCTTT. The chain links TRBV29-1 to TRBJ1-1; D is unresolved. The CDR3 runs to 13 residues. Between the trimmed V and J ends, which lost 3 bases and 2 bases, there was a span of 10 bases. Germline lookup yields CDR1 SQVTM and CDR2 ANQGSEA.